This record looks at one TCR beta chain sequence and its context. What it binds is not known. Only in-frame clones appear in the TCRdb table, and some are missing; sequencing was by immunoSEQ multiplex PCR. The sample shows about 50,000 clones, approximately 89% of them seen only once. The record originates from a study of Tregs in tolerant kidney transplant recipients. Findings and caveats of the study: Biological reproducibility was not directly addressed in this study. Tregs expanded with activated donor B cells seemed most donor-specific.

Recipients received nonmyeloablative bone marrow transplants from related graft donors, with transient mixed chimerism. CD4+CD25+CD127- Tregs, CD4+CD25- non-Tregs, CD4 and CD8 cells were sorted. The V end lost 1 base, the J end lost 4 bases, and 16 bases lay between the germline ends. This CDR3 comprises 16 residues. CDR1 MGHRA and CDR2 YSYEKL come from the germline V gene. The sequenced sample was CD8+ T cells from blood (PBMCs), obtained 12 months after the transplant. The gene calls are TRBV4-1 and TRBJ1-1; the D gene is possibly TRBD1 (6 bases). The sequence was obtained from a human patient who received a combined kidney and bone marrow transplant. The graft donor may be the source of some T cells. The CDR3 is CASSQVGAGFVTEAFF. CDR3 DNA sequence: TGCGCCAGCAGCCAAGTGGGGGCAGGGTTTGTCACTGAAGCTTTCTTT.